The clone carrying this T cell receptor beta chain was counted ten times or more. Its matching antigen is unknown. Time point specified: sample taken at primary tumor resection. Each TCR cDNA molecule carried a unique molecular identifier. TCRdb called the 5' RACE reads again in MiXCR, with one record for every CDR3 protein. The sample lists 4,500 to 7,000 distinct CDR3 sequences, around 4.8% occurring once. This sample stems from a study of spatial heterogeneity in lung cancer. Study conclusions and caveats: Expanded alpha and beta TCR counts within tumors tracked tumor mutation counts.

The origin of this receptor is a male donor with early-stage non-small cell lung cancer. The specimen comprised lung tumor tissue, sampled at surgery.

CDR3 amino acids: CSARYPGLAGYTYNEQFF. The CDR3 nucleotides read TGCAGTGCTAGATATCCGGGACTAGCGGGTTATACCTACAATGAGCAGTTCTTC. The V call is TRBV20-1, the J call TRBJ2-1; 12 nucleotides match TRBD2. The CDR3 is made up of 18 amino acids. Germline values: CDR1 DFQATT, CDR2 SNEGSKA (reference sequence). V dropped 2 bases and J dropped 2; count of bases not matched to a gene: 10.